The 22 T cell receptor beta chains in this list originate from one sample, sequenced in a study of blood T cell repertoires in COVID-19. Clones were read by immunoSEQ multiplex PCR, and TCRdb kept only the in-frame ones, dropping some. This sample has 200,000 or so clones, with approximately 87% found just once. Sequencing was done on a sample of peripheral blood. These receptors all come from a woman in her 70s with acute or convalescent COVID-19.

V gene TRBV5-1 combines with J gene TRBJ1-1; TRBD1 matches at 8 bases. Losses at the gene ends were 4 bases for V and 4 bases for J; bases not matched to a gene: 6. Per germline, CDR1 SGHRS and CDR2 YFSETQ. The CDR3 runs to 14 residues. The CDR3 region has the DNA TGCGCCAGCAGCACCGGACAGGGAACCACTGAAGCTTTCTTT. Translated, it gives CASSTGQGTTEAFF.

V is TRBV5-1 and J is TRBJ1-3, with D possibly matching TRBD1 (6 bases). V shed 0 bases and J shed 8 bases, with 18 bases lying between them. The germline V gene has CDR1 SGHRS and CDR2 YFSETQ. There are 16 residues in the CDR3. The CDR3 DNA reads as TGCGCCAGCAGCTTGGGGCAAACAGGGAATTTGGACACCATATATTTT. Translation: CASSLGQTGNLDTIYF.

V is TRBV19 and J is TRBJ2-1; TRBD2 matches 11 bases. The CDR3 is 15 amino acids. Germline V gives CDR1 LNHDA, CDR2 SQIVND (reference sequence). Trimming cost V 7 bases and J 8 bases; bases outside gene matches: 10. CDR3 sequence (DNA): TGTGCCAGTACCAACGTAGCGGGAGGGCCCGATGAGCAGTTCTTC. This encodes CASTNVAGGPDEQFF.

The J gene is TRBJ2-5, the V gene TRBV3-1 (or the pseudogene TRBV3-2); D ambiguous. The germline V gene has CDR1 LGHDT and CDR2 YNNKEL (reference sequence). V lost 0 bases and J lost 5, with 13 bases in between. The CDR3 has 15 amino acids. The CDR3 region has the DNA TGTGCCAGCAGCCAAGATAGAAGAGGTGGGGAGACCCAGTACTTC. Translating gives CASSQDRRGGETQYF.

V usage is TRBV5-1 and J usage is TRBJ2-7; 7 positions match TRBD1. With V trimmed by 4 bases and J by 4 bases, 11 bases remained unmatched. Germline V lookup: CDR1 SGHRS, CDR2 YFSETQ. The CDR3 has 15 residues. The DNA for the CDR3 is TGCGCCAGCAGCCCGCTATTGGGACAGATTTACGAGCAGTACTTC. Protein product: CASSPLLGQIYEQYF.

The J gene is TRBJ2-7, the V gene TRBV6-2 or TRBV6-3, with 8 bases matching TRBD1. The CDR3 extends over 14 amino acids. Losses at the gene ends were 6 bases for V and 2 bases for J; bases not matched to a gene: 6. Germline V gives CDR1 MNHEY, CDR2 SVGEGT. As DNA, the CDR3 is TGTGCCAGCAGCCCACGACAGGGGACCTACGAGCAGTACTTC. Its translation: CASSPRQGTYEQYF.

V and J are TRBV20-1 and TRBJ1-1; D is uncertain. V shed 1 base and J shed 5 bases, with 5 bases lying between them. In germline, CDR1 is DFQATT, CDR2 SNEGSKA (reference sequence). This CDR3 is 11 amino acids long. The CDR3 DNA sequence: TGCAGTGCTAGAGGGCGGACTGAAGCTTTCTTT. Translation: CSARGRTEAFF.

The CDR3 spells CASSQSLEDLDRLNSPLHF. In nucleotides, the CDR3 is TGCGCCAGCAGTCAATCTCTAGAGGATTTGGATAGGCTTAATTCACCCCTCCACTTT. The gene calls are TRBV23-1 and TRBJ1-6; D is unresolved. TRBV23-1 is assigned to the ORF class and has an uncertain function. The ends were cut back, 0 bases at V and 6 bases at J, with 21 bases in the middle. The CDR3 loop spans 19 amino acids.

Only a few counts were recorded for this clone. The CDR3 sequence is CASSSRDRASRELFF. The CDR3 region has the DNA TGTGCCAGCAGCTCTCGGGACAGGGCAAGCAGGGAGCTGTTTTTT. The chain recombines TRBV5-4 with TRBJ2-2, with TRBD1 identical over 9 bases. Germline lookup yields CDR1 SGHNT and CDR2 YYREEE (reference sequence). CDR3 length: 15 amino acids. The J segment lost 9 bases and the V segment lost 3 bases, leaving 9 bases of the junction unmatched.

The gene calls are TRBV9 and TRBJ2-5, with D perhaps matching TRBD1 (6 bases). Trimming pared 0 bases from V and 2 bases from J, leaving 17 bases between. The CDR3 consists of 17 residues. Germline CDR1 is SGDLS and CDR2 is YYNGEE. As DNA, the CDR3 is TGTGCCAGCAGCGTAGGAGGAACCGGGACACAACAAGAGACCCAGTACTTC. Translated, it gives CASSVGGTGTQQETQYF.

The gene calls are TRBV5-1 and TRBJ1-2; a possible D gene is TRBD1 (6 bases). The CDR3 spans 15 residues. Germline loops: CDR1 SGHRS, CDR2 YFSETQ. The V end was cut by 0 bases, the J end by 4 bases, with 13 bases between. The CDR3 nucleotides read TGCGCCAGCAGCTTGGATAGCAGGGGCGGCTATGGCTACACCTTC. Translating gives CASSLDSRGGYGYTF.

V and J are TRBV2 and TRBJ1-2, with TRBD1 matching 9 bases. The ends lost 5 bases at V and 6 bases at J; junction bases unmatched: 7. The CDR3 loop spans 14 amino acids. The V gene's germline CDR1 is SNHLY and CDR2 FYNNEI. CDR3 nucleotides: TGTGCCAGCAGTTCCAACAGGGGGCGGAATGGCTACACCTTC. Its protein is CASSSNRGRNGYTF. Looking up the rest from reference TRBV2 and TRBJ1-2 gives the full variable domain: EPEVTQTPSHQVTQMGQEVILRCVPISNHLYFYWYRQILGQKVEFLVSFYNNEISEKSEIFDDQFSVERPDGSNFTLKIRSTKLEDSAMYFCASSSNRGRNGYTFGSGTRLTVV.

The chain uses TRBV28 and TRBJ2-5; D not resolved. V was cut by 5 bases and J by 5 bases, with 12 bases left in between. This CDR3 contains 13 residues. The germline CDR1 and CDR2 sequences are MDHEN and SYDVKM. The CDR3: CASSQTLPETQYF. CDR3 nucleotide sequence: TGTGCCAGCAGTCAAACTCTTCCCGAGACCCAGTACTTC.

This clone showed up just a few times. The V call is TRBV25-1, the J call TRBJ2-6, with D maybe TRBD2 (5 bases). The CDR3 spans 15 residues. Trimming took 1 base from V and 2 from J, leaving 6 bases between them. Germline CDR1 MGHDK, CDR2 SYGVNS. In DNA form, the CDR3 reads TGTGCCAGCAGTGAATGGGGAGCTGGGGCCAACGTCCTGACTTTC. Its protein is CASSEWGAGANVLTF.

The sample holds one count of this clone. This chain links TRBV4-1 with TRBJ1-2, with no clear D. The CDR3 runs to 14 residues. The V gene's germline CDR1 is MGHRA and CDR2 YSYEKL. Trimming left V 3 bases short and J 3 bases short, with 11 bases between. The CDR3 protein is CASSHPARDYGYTF. The CDR3 nucleotides are TGCGCCAGCAGCCATCCCGCGAGGGACTATGGCTACACCTTC.

J is TRBJ2-5 and V is TRBV5-8; tentative D call: TRBD1 (5 bases). Trimming removed 1 base from V and 4 bases from J, with 8 bases in between. The germline V gene has CDR1 SGHTS and CDR2 YDEGEE. The length of the CDR3 is 13 residues. The CDR3 is CASSLTQGETQYF. For the CDR3, the DNA is TGTGCCAGCAGCTTGACCCAGGGAGAGACCCAGTACTTC.

V usage is TRBV19 and J usage is TRBJ1-1, with D unresolved. Germline V gene data show CDR1 as LNHDA and CDR2 as SQIVND (reference sequence). Between the trimmed V and J ends, which lost 1 base and 3 bases, there was a span of 12 bases. CDR3 length: 15 amino acids. The CDR3 nucleotides read TGTGCCAGTAGTATAGGGTTTCGGGATTACACTGAAGCTTTCTTT. Translating gives CASSIGFRDYTEAFF.

This clone was recorded once. The rearrangement joins TRBV20-1 to TRBJ2-7, with D perhaps matching TRBD1 (5 bases). The ends were cut back, 6 bases at V and 7 bases at J, with 13 bases in the middle. Germline lookup yields CDR1 DFQATT and CDR2 SNEGSKA (reference sequence). This CDR3 region has 11 residues. CDR3 sequence reads: CSATTGSEQYF. The CDR3 bases are TGCAGTGCCACTACAGGTTCTGAGCAGTACTTC.

The chain links TRBV2 to TRBJ1-5; D gene unclear. Germline-derived CDR1 and CDR2 are SNHLY and FYNNEI. This CDR3 is built from 15 residues. Trimming took off 2 bases at V and 0 bases at J, with 8 bases between the two ends. CDR3: CASSETGASNQPQHF. Here the CDR3 DNA reads TGTGCCAGCAGTGAAACGGGAGCTAGCAATCAGCCCCAGCATTTT.

This clone was found a few times. The V gene is TRBV11-1, the J gene TRBJ2-1; weak D call: TRBD2 (5 bases). CDR1 SGHAT and CDR2 FQDESV come from the germline V gene (reference sequence). Trimming shortened V by 1 base and J by 8 bases, and 6 bases separated the two germline ends. The CDR3 length is 12 residues. CDR3 amino acids: CASSLVRDEQFF. The CDR3 region has the DNA TGTGCCAGCAGCTTAGTGAGGGATGAGCAGTTCTTC.

The chain employs TRBV19 and TRBJ2-4; 7 bases are a match to TRBD2. Looked up from germline, CDR1 is LNHDA and CDR2 is SQIVND (reference sequence). The V and J ends lost 7 bases and 5 bases, in that order; junction bases with no gene match: 8. The CDR3 is made up of 14 amino acids. Written as DNA, the CDR3 is TGTGCCAGTACCATGGGAGGGATCCAAAACATTCAGTACTTC. Amino acid sequence: CASTMGGIQNIQYF.

The chain employs TRBV5-1 and TRBJ2-1; 7 bases match TRBD1. Germline CDR1 reads SGHRS; CDR2 reads YFSETQ. CDR3 length equals 14 residues. V dropped 0 bases and J dropped 3; count of bases not matched to a gene: 0. The CDR3 DNA reads TGCGCCAGCAGCTTGGGGGACAGCTACAATGAGCAGTTCTTC. It translates to CASSLGDSYNEQFF.